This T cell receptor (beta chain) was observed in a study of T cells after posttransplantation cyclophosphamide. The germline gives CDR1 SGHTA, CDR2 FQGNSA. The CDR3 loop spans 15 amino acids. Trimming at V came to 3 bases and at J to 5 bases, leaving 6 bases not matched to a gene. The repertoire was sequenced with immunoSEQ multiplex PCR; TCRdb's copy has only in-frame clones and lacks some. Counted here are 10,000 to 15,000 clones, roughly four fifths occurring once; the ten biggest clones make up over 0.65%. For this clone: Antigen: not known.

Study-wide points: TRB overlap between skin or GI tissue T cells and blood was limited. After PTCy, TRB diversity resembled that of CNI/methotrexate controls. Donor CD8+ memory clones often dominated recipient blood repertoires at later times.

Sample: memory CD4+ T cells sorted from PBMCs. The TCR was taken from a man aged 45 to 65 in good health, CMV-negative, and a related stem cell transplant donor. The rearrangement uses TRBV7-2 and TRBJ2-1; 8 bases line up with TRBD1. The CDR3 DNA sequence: TGTGCCAGCAGCTTCTTGCAGGGGGCCAACAATGAGCAGTTCTTC. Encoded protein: CASSFLQGANNEQFF. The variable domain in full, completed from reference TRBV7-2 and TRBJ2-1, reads GAGVSQSPSNKVTEKGKDVELRCDPISGHTALYWYRQSLGQGLEFLIYFQGNSAPDKSGLPSDRFSAERTGGSVSTLTIQRTQQEDSAVYLCASSFLQGANNEQFFGPGTRLTVL.